The T cell receptor beta chain described here comes from a study of OX40 agonist ivuxolimab in advanced cancers. Only in-frame clones appear in the TCRdb table, and some are missing; sequencing was by immunoSEQ multiplex PCR. The table has approximately 74,000 clones, around nine tenths seen once. Broader study findings: With doses of 0.1 to 3.0 mg/kg, CD4+ and CD8+ blood T cells had undergone clonal expansion by week 6.

Notes on this clone: Antigen unknown.

V lost 0 bases and J lost 4, with 13 bases in between. This CDR3 comprises 15 residues. The germline CDR1 and CDR2 sequences are SGDLS and YYNGEE. The chain links TRBV9 to TRBJ2-5; no clear D. Here the sequenced sample was CD4+ or CD8+ T cells sorted from blood, taken in a trial of the OX40 agonist ivuxolimab. This TCR came from an adult with an advanced solid tumor such as melanoma, head and neck, liver or kidney cancer. CDR3 sequence (DNA): TGTGCCAGCAGCGTAGCGGCAGGTCAATCAGAGACCCAGTACTTC. It encodes CASSVAAGQSETQYF.